This TCR beta chain comes out of a study of cytomegalovirus exposure and HLA in healthy donors. Study conclusions and caveats: Specific recognition of CMV antigens was confirmed in vitro for a few chains (all CMV-associated). The TCR clusters that emerged in the first cohort tended, a later analysis found, to co-occur in the 120 or so validation repertoires. Whilst most TCR sequences proved rare, a subset of public TCRs occurred across many donors.

A word on this clone: Its matching antigen is unknown.

V trimming: 1 base; J trimming: 8 bases; junction bases outside the gene matches: 8. CDR1 and CDR2 from the germline V gene are SGHNT and YENEEA. The CDR3 runs to 16 residues. Repertoires were generated with immunoSEQ multiplex PCR, while TCRdb's copy carries only in-frame clones and drops some. The data hold 150,000 or so clones, with approximately 86% observed a single time. The chain recombines TRBV11-3 with TRBJ2-1; 10 positions match TRBD1. The specimen sequenced was PBMCs. This clonotype was sampled from a human donor in good health. DNA for the CDR3: TGTGCCAGCAGCTTAGCCGGACAGGGGGGATCGGATGAGCAGTTCTTC. Protein sequence: CASSLAGQGGSDEQFF.